One sample yielded the 23 T cell receptor beta chains listed below, sequenced in a study of T cell responses to AZD1222 COVID-19 vaccine. Libraries were prepared by immunoSEQ multiplex PCR; TCRdb keeps only in-frame clonotypes and omits some of them. This sample has nearly 110,000 clones, with 90% found just once. This specimen was peripheral blood, taken on day 0 of AZD1222 vaccination. Receptors originate from an adult in good health.

CDR3 bases: TGTGCCAGCAGCTCGGACGCGATGGTTTCCTACGAGCAGTACTTC. Protein: CASSSDAMVSYEQYF. This chain uses TRBV11-2 with TRBJ2-7, with D unclear. The CDR3 is 15 amino acids. Germline-derived CDR1 and CDR2 are SGHAT and FQNNGV. Trimming shortened V by 4 bases and J by 1 base, and 14 bases separated the two germline ends.

The gene calls are TRBV6-2 or TRBV6-3 and TRBJ1-2; D is unclear. This CDR3 comprises 13 residues. Germline V gene sequence: CDR1 MNHEY, CDR2 SVGEGT. Trimming stripped 4 bases from V and 4 bases from J, with 10 bases between. The CDR3 loop is CASSFNSAYGYTF. CDR3 nucleotide sequence: TGTGCCAGCAGTTTCAACAGCGCCTATGGCTACACCTTC.

V is TRBV5-1 and J is TRBJ1-6; TRBD1 is a possible D gene (5 bases). Germline V gene sequence: CDR1 SGHRS, CDR2 YFSETQ. This CDR3 region has 14 residues. Trimming shortened V by 0 bases and J by 5 bases, and 6 bases separated the two germline ends. CDR3 amino acids: CASSLGQNNSPLHF. CDR3 sequence (DNA): TGCGCCAGCAGCTTGGGACAGAATAATTCACCCCTCCACTTT.

This chain joins TRBV6-5 and TRBJ2-3, with TRBD1 as a possible D gene (6 bases). Germline V gives CDR1 MNHEY, CDR2 SVGAGI. Trimming took 6 bases from V and 4 from J, leaving 14 bases between them. CDR3 length: 14 amino acids. CDR3 protein: CASSPTGFPDTQYF. DNA of the CDR3: TGTGCCAGCAGCCCAACAGGGTTTCCAGATACGCAGTATTTT.

This chain links TRBV7-6 with TRBJ1-1, with TRBD1 matching 7 bases. The V gene's germline CDR1 is SGHVS and CDR2 FNYEAQ. J lost 3 bases, V lost 0 bases, and 1 base had no gene match. The CDR3 runs 14 residues. The CDR3 sequence is CASSLAGGHTEAFF. CDR3 DNA sequence: TGTGCCAGCAGCTTAGCAGGGGGCCACACTGAAGCTTTCTTT.

The genes are TRBV9 and TRBJ1-5, with D tentatively TRBD1 (6 bases). Germline V gene sequence: CDR1 SGDLS, CDR2 YYNGEE. The CDR3 contains 14 residues. With 3 bases removed from V and 10 bases from J, the gap between germline ends came to 17 bases. The CDR3, as DNA: TGTGCCAGCAGCGCCGCGCAGGGGCCGGTCCCCCAGCATTTT. Its protein product is CASSAAQGPVPQHF.

The chain has TRBV7-9 and TRBJ1-1; D is unresolved. Germline V CDR1 and CDR2: SEHNR, FQNEAQ (reference sequence). The CDR3 spans 13 residues. Trimming removed 5 bases from V and 7 bases from J, with 14 bases in between. CDR3: CASSVINRVEAFF. CDR3 DNA sequence: TGTGCCAGCAGCGTAATAAACAGAGTTGAAGCTTTCTTT.

Worth noting for this clone: Germline and junction disagree at one end, which may indicate a read error. J is TRBJ2-7 and V is TRBV19, with 7 bases fitting TRBD1. The CDR3 is 13 residues long. In germline, CDR1 is LNHDA, CDR2 SQIVND (reference sequence). CDR3 sequence reads: CASSRGQNYEQYF. The CDR3 DNA sequence: TGTGCCAGCAGTAGGGGACAGAACTACGAGCAGTACTTC.

The chain couples TRBV27 to TRBJ1-6; TRBD1 agrees at 7 bases. The CDR3 extends over 15 amino acids. Germline CDR1 is MNHEY and CDR2 is SMNVEV (reference sequence). Unmatched junction bases numbered 7, after V lost 6 bases and J lost 5 bases. The CDR3 loop is CASRPGTVDNSPLHF. In nucleotides, the CDR3 is TGTGCCAGCAGGCCCGGGACAGTCGATAATTCACCCCTCCACTTT.

The V and J genes are TRBV28 and TRBJ2-7; possibly TRBD1 for D (8 bases). Trimming removed 7 bases from V and 4 bases from J, with 17 bases in between. Germline values: CDR1 MDHEN, CDR2 SYDVKM. CDR3 length equals 14 residues. The DNA of the CDR3 is TGTGCCAGCACCTACTACAGGGGGGGTTACGAGCAGTACTTC. Translating it yields CASTYYRGGYEQYF.

This sequence joins TRBV15 and TRBJ1-5; no clear D gene. This CDR3 is built from 16 residues. V shed 0 bases and J shed 0 bases, with 9 bases lying between them. Germline V gene sequence: CDR1 LNHNV, CDR2 YYDKDF (reference sequence). In DNA, the CDR3 is TGTGCCACCAGCAGAGAGGGTGACTTTAGCAATCAGCCCCAGCATTTT. It codes for CATSREGDFSNQPQHF.

This sequence joins TRBV5-6 and TRBJ2-5; the match to TRBD2 covers 8 bases. Germline CDR1 reads SGHDT; CDR2 reads YYEEEE. The CDR3 runs 15 residues. V lost 2 bases and J lost 4; bases outside the gene matches: 7. This CDR3 reads CASSLGLAGSETQYF. The CDR3 DNA is TGTGCCAGCAGCTTAGGTCTAGCGGGCTCAGAGACCCAGTACTTC.

The V gene is TRBV9, the J gene TRBJ2-2; a possible D gene is TRBD2 (7 bases). Per germline, CDR1 SGDLS and CDR2 YYNGEE. The CDR3 runs 16 residues. The V end was cut by 4 bases, the J end by 2 bases, with 15 bases between. The CDR3, as DNA: TGTGCCAGCAGCCCACAGGGCGGGAGAAACACCGGGGAGCTGTTTTTT. It translates to CASSPQGGRNTGELFF.

The chain uses TRBV19 and TRBJ1-2, with TRBD1 matching 10 bases. The V segment lost 7 bases and the J segment 5 bases; nucleotides outside the gene matches: 7. From germline, CDR1 is LNHDA and CDR2 SQIVND (reference sequence). The CDR3 is 14 residues long. CDR3 nucleotides: TGTGCCAGTACCCGGGACAGGGGCTCTTATGGCTACACCTTC. It translates to CASTRDRGSYGYTF.

This chain links TRBV19 with TRBJ2-7; D possibly corresponds to TRBD2 (5 bases). The CDR3 has 13 residues. Per the germline V gene, CDR1 is LNHDA and CDR2 is SQIVND (reference sequence). The V and J ends lost 6 bases and 1 base respectively, with 10 bases between them. The CDR3 loop reads CASSGLGSYEQYF. The CDR3 region has the DNA TGTGCCAGTAGCGGACTGGGGTCCTACGAGCAGTACTTC.

This clone occurred once. This chain uses TRBV4-1 with TRBJ2-3, with TRBD2 as a possible D gene (5 bases). Trimming cost V 2 bases and J 3 bases, with 6 bases left between them. CDR1 is MGHRA, CDR2 YSYEKL, per germline. The CDR3 spans 13 residues. CDR3 coding DNA: TGCGCCAGCAGCCAAAGAGGGACAGATACGCAGTATTTT. This encodes CASSQRGTDTQYF.

The chain combines TRBV19 with TRBJ1-1; D ambiguous. This CDR3 has 14 residues. The V gene lost 5 bases and the J gene lost 1 base, with 11 bases spanning the gap. Germline V CDR1 and CDR2: LNHDA, SQIVND (reference sequence). This CDR3 is CASSAWMGNTEAFF. The CDR3 coding sequence is TGTGCCAGTAGTGCCTGGATGGGGAACACTGAAGCTTTCTTT.

The chain couples TRBV20-1 to TRBJ1-2; TRBD1 is a possible D gene (5 bases). The CDR3 covers 14 residues. Germline CDR1 and CDR2: DFQATT and SNEGSKA (reference sequence). Between the trimmed V and J ends, which lost 3 bases and 0 bases, there was a span of 11 bases. The CDR3 nucleotides are TGCAGTGCTAGTACAGGCAATTCTAACTATGGCTACACCTTC. Translating it yields CSASTGNSNYGYTF.

Here the CDR3 reads CASSYGTEDLNEQFF. CDR3 nucleotides: TGTGCCAGCAGTTACGGGACAGAGGACCTCAATGAGCAGTTCTTC. The chain uses TRBV6-5 and TRBJ2-1; 7 positions agree with TRBD1. CDR1 is MNHEY and CDR2 is SVGAGI in the germline V gene. V gave up 2 bases and J gave up 6 bases; unmatched junction bases: 7. The CDR3 totals 15 residues.

This clone was observed a single time. V gene TRBV10-3 combines with J gene TRBJ2-4; the match to TRBD2 covers 12 bases. This CDR3 spans 16 amino acids. Germline V gene lookup returns CDR1 ENHRY and CDR2 SYGVKD. Trimming removed 3 bases from V and 5 bases from J; junction bases left unmatched: 5. This CDR3 is CAISEGRLAGENIQYF. CDR3 coding DNA: TGTGCCATCAGTGAAGGGAGACTAGCGGGAGAAAACATTCAGTACTTC.

The V and J genes are TRBV30 and TRBJ1-5; D unresolved. This CDR3 is 16 amino acids long. Germline CDR1 and CDR2: GTSNPN and SVGIG (reference sequence). Trimming took 2 bases from V and 0 from J, leaving 14 bases between them. CDR3 residues: CAWSLTGSYSNQPQHF. As DNA, the CDR3 is TGTGCCTGGAGTCTTACCGGTAGCTATAGCAATCAGCCCCAGCATTTT.

The rearrangement joins TRBV19 to TRBJ2-3; D is ambiguous. This CDR3 region has 13 residues. Germline V gives CDR1 LNHDA, CDR2 SQIVND (reference sequence). V was pared by 5 bases and J by 4 bases, with 10 bases between. The CDR3 nucleotides read TGTGCCAGTAGTCCAACTCGGGCAGATACGCAGTATTTT. Translating gives CASSPTRADTQYF.

The chain has TRBV18 and TRBJ2-3; 10 bases line up with TRBD2. Trimming removed 0 bases from V and 3 bases from J; junction bases left unmatched: 3. CDR1 KGHSH and CDR2 LQKENI come from the germline V gene. This CDR3 has 16 residues. The CDR3 DNA follows: TGTGCCAGCTCACCACCCCCTAGCGGGAGAACAGATACGCAGTATTTT. It encodes CASSPPPSGRTDTQYF.